This T cell receptor beta chain came from a study of blood T cell repertoires in COVID-19. Study-wide context: Samples came from the United States, Italy and Spain, spanning acute and convalescent COVID-19.

Seattle patient enrollment occurred during active infection, with longitudinal follow-up thereafter. This CDR3 spans 13 amino acids. The ends were cut back, 1 base at V and 4 bases at J, with 7 bases in the middle. CDR1 and CDR2 from the germline V gene are MNHNS and SASEGT. As originally analysed: The authors estimated nucleated cell counts from reference gene primer amplification. Sequenced by immunoSEQ multiplex PCR; TCRdb stores in-frame clones only, minus some. The DNA gave D and trimming, while V, J and clone size come from that table. The data contain a few hundred thousand clones, roughly 84% of them singletons.

The sample taken for sequencing was peripheral blood. This clonotype was obtained from a woman aged 80 or over with COVID-19, enrolled during active disease. V is TRBV6-1 and J is TRBJ1-2; no clear D. The CDR3: CASSEGSSYGYTF. DNA of the CDR3: TGTGCCAGCAGTGAAGGGTCTAGCTATGGCTACACCTTC.